This entry is about one T cell receptor (beta chain). No antigen is known for it. This same CDR3 is encoded by further DNA sequences in the sample. Treatment given: approximately 18 received Ad26.COV2.S at low or high dose, single or two shots; 5 received placebo; per-sample allocation not given. The investigators took samples on day 63 after the first vaccine or placebo injection. The vaccine antigen was prefusion-stabilized Wuhan SARS-CoV-2 spike. The assay was immunoSEQ multiplex PCR, and TCRdb's table has in-frame clones only and misses some. This sample has approximately 450,000 clones, with about nine tenths found just once. The data are from a study of Ad26.COV2.S vaccination and SARS-CoV-2 variants. Across the study: Donor was one of the participants in the Ad26.COV2.S arm of the COV1001 trial. Once, or twice with 56 days between doses, Ad26.COV2.S was given intramuscularly. General observations from the study: Placebo and vaccine recipients had non-spike TCR breadth that was similar.

Trimming removed 0 bases at V and 8 bases at J, with 7 bases between. The CDR3 has 11 residues. Germline assignment: CDR1 GTSNPN and CDR2 SVGIG (reference sequence). This sequence was found in a person aged 18 to 59 who received the Ad26.COV2.S COVID-19 vaccine or a placebo. Sequencing was performed on peripheral blood, taken in a trial of Ad26.COV2.S vaccine versus placebo. The chain joins TRBV30 to TRBJ1-1; D gene ambiguous. CDR3 sequence (DNA): TGTGCCTGGAGTGTACGGGGAGAAGCTTTCTTT. It specifies CAWSVRGEAFF. The whole variable domain, filled in from reference TRBV30 and TRBJ1-1, reads SQTIHQWPATLVQPVGSPLSLECTVEGTSNPNLYWYRQAAGRGLQLLFYSVGIGQISSEVPQNLSASRPQDRQFILSSKKLLLSDSGFYLCAWSVRGEAFFGQGTRLTVV.